This is a list of T cell receptor beta chains from one sample in a study of cytomegalovirus exposure and HLA in healthy donors. Data came from immunoSEQ multiplex PCR; TCRdb stores just in-frame clones and leaves some out. The sample consists of some 200,000 clones, 80% to 85% of them appearing once. Sequenced material: PBMCs. Receptors originate from a man aged 35 to 55 in good health and CMV-seropositive. Each CDR3 is given with its conserved first and last residue. The order of the fields is clone size, J gene, D gene, V gene, CDR3 DNA, CDR3 protein. The D gene is left open where the match is weak. Only some rows state a clone size, as once, few, many or a class for expanded clones.

-	TRBJ2-1	-	TRBV7-6	TGTGCCAGCAGCCCCGGACGGGGTACTGAGCAGTTCTTC	CASSPGRGTEQFF
-	TRBJ1-4	-	TRBV6-5	TGTGCCTCACGGGTAGCAACTAATGAAAAACTGTTTTTT	CASRVATNEKLFF
-	TRBJ2-1	-	TRBV6-5	TGTGCCAGCAGTCCCCGGACAGTCTACAATGAGCAGTTCTTC	CASSPRTVYNEQFF
-	TRBJ1-2	-	TRBV1	TGCACCAGCAGCCCCCCCCGCGACAGCGACTATGGCTACACCTTC	CTSSPPRDSDYGYTF
-	TRBJ2-5	-	TRBV6-5	TGTGCCAGCAGGCAGTCTCAAGAGACCCAGTACTTC	CASRQSQETQYF
-	TRBJ2-2	TRBD1	TRBV5-1	TGCGCCAGCAGTCCTTCGACAGGGGGATCCACCGGGGAGCTGTTTTTT	CASSPSTGGSTGELFF
-	TRBJ2-7	-	TRBV21-1	TGTGCCAGCAGCAAAGCCCCGGGACATCGGACCTACGAGCAGTACTTC	CASSKAPGHRTYEQYF
-	TRBJ2-5	-	TRBV5-4	TGTGCCAGCAGCACTAGAAAGGCTGGCTCGGGGACCCAGTACTTC	CASSTRKAGSGTQYF
few	TRBJ1-5	-	TRBV27	TGTGCCAGCAGTTTCAATTCGGCAGACTATCAGCCCCAGCATTTT	CASSFNSADYQPQHF
-	TRBJ1-6	TRBD1	TRBV30	TGTGCCTGGAGACGACAGGGGGTGAATTCACCCCTCCACTTT	CAWRRQGVNSPLHF
-	TRBJ2-1	-	TRBV7-6	TGTGCCAGCAGCCGAAGAATGATTGTCCTTACTACTTACAATGAGCAGTTCTTC	CASSRRMIVLTTYNEQFF
-	TRBJ2-6	-	TRBV7-8	TGTGCCAGCAGCTTAGATCAGGGGTATGGGGCCAACGTCCTGACTTTC	CASSLDQGYGANVLTF
-	TRBJ2-1	-	TRBV7-2	TGTGCCAGCAGCTTAGATCAGTTTGCCTACAATGAGCAGTTCTTC	CASSLDQFAYNEQFF
-	TRBJ2-7	TRBD1	TRBV6-5	TGTGCCAGCAGTAGACAGGGGATGGAGCAGTACTTC	CASSRQGMEQYF
-	TRBJ1-2	TRBD1	TRBV15	TGTGCCACCAGCAGAGGATCGACAGGGCTCTCTGATGGCTACACCTTC	CATSRGSTGLSDGYTF
-	TRBJ2-3	TRBD1	TRBV9	TGTGCCAGCAGCGTGGGAACAGGGGGCGCAGATACGCAGTATTTT	CASSVGTGGADTQYF
-	TRBJ1-1	-	TRBV6-5	TGTGCCAGCAGCAATACAGAGAACACTGAAGCTTTCTTT	CASSNTENTEAFF
-	TRBJ2-3	TRBD2	TRBV7-9	TGTGCCAGCAGCCCTACTAGCGGGATAACAGATACGCAGTATTTT	CASSPTSGITDTQYF
-	TRBJ1-4	TRBD1	TRBV27	TGTGCCAGCAGTCCGACGGGACAGGGAGTGTGGCTTAATGAAAAACTGTTTTTT	CASSPTGQGVWLNEKLFF
-	TRBJ2-7	TRBD1	TRBV27	TGTGCCAGCAGTCCCGGGACAGGGGACTACGAGCAGTACTTC	CASSPGTGDYEQYF
-	TRBJ2-1	TRBD1	TRBV25-1	TGTGCCAGCAGTGAGGACAGGGATCATGAGCAGTTCTTC	CASSEDRDHEQFF
once	TRBJ2-3	TRBD1	TRBV5-1	TGCGCCAGCAATCAGGGGGCGGAAGATACGCAGTATTTT	CASNQGAEDTQYF
once	TRBJ1-1	-	TRBV7-2	TGTGCCAGCAGCTCCTGGGGGGGGGCTGAAGCTTTCTTT	CASSSWGGAEAFF
-	TRBJ1-4	TRBD1	TRBV5-1	TGCGCCAGCAGCCCGGACAGGACTGAAAAACTGTTTTTT	CASSPDRTEKLFF
-	TRBJ2-3	-	TRBV7-9	TGTGCCAGCAGCCTCCTGGGGGGGCCGGCAGATACGCAGTATTTT	CASSLLGGPADTQYF
-	TRBJ2-4	TRBD1	TRBV6-1	TGTGCCAGCAGTGAATGGGACAGGTCAGATAGATTAAACATTCAGTACTTC	CASSEWDRSDRLNIQYF
-	TRBJ1-5	-	TRBV30	TGTGCCTGGGGCACATCCCAGCCCCAGCATTTT	CAWGTSQPQHF
few	TRBJ1-2	TRBD1	TRBV19	TGTGCCAGTAGTGGACAGGGTCTTACCTATGGCTACACCTTC	CASSGQGLTYGYTF
-	TRBJ1-4	-	TRBV19	TGTGCCAGTACCGACCTAGGGGGATTAGATGAAAAACTGTTTTTT	CASTDLGGLDEKLFF
few	TRBJ2-4	TRBD1	TRBV4-1	TGCGCCAGCAGCCAACCACAGGGGACGGTCGGCATTCAGTACTTC	CASSQPQGTVGIQYF
-	TRBJ2-5	-	TRBV6-1	TGTGCCAGCAGTGCCCTAACTATCCAAGAGACCCAGTACTTC	CASSALTIQETQYF
-	TRBJ2-5	-	TRBV19	TGTGCCAGTAGTCTGGGGCCCGTAGAGACCCAGTACTTC	CASSLGPVETQYF
-	TRBJ2-7	-	TRBV14	TGTGCCAGCAGCCAAGATCTGGTCAGAACCTACGAGCAGTACTTC	CASSQDLVRTYEQYF
-	TRBJ2-1	-	TRBV5-6	TGTGCCAGCAGCTTGGAGGACAGACAATTGAAGGAGCAGTTCTTC	CASSLEDRQLKEQFF
-	TRBJ2-5	TRBD1	TRBV7-2	TGTGCCAGCCAACCCGGGACAGGGAAGACCCAGTACTTC	CASQPGTGKTQYF
-	TRBJ2-1	TRBD2	TRBV5-6	TGTGCCAGCAGCTTGGCCTCGGCGGGGGGCTACAATGAGCAGTTCTTC	CASSLASAGGYNEQFF
-	TRBJ2-5	-	TRBV6-6	TGTGCCAGCAGGCCCACCCAGGTGGAGACCCAGTACTTC	CASRPTQVETQYF
-	TRBJ2-7	TRBD1	TRBV27	TGTGCCAGCAGTTTCACGACCGCCGGGACAGGGGACGACGAGCAGTACTTC	CASSFTTAGTGDDEQYF
-	TRBJ1-1	-	TRBV9	TGTGCCAGCAGCAATGGACAGAAGAACACTGAAGCTTTCTTT	CASSNGQKNTEAFF
-	TRBJ2-6	TRBD1	TRBV5-6	TGTGCCAGCAGCTTGATGACAGGGGGCTCCTCTGGGGCCAACGTCCTGACTTTC	CASSLMTGGSSGANVLTF
-	TRBJ1-2	TRBD1	TRBV5-1	TGCGCCAGCAGCCCAAGGGGGACAGGGCAATACGGGAACACCTTC	CASSPRGTGQYGNTF
-	TRBJ1-5	-	TRBV9	TGTGCCAGCAGCGTAGGGCAGGACAATCAGCCCCAGCATTTT	CASSVGQDNQPQHF
-	TRBJ2-1	-	TRBV4-3	TGCGCCAGCAGCCAATCTCTAGCCCATGAGCAGTTCTTC	CASSQSLAHEQFF
-	TRBJ1-2	TRBD1	TRBV2	TGTGCCAGCAGTGAGGTCAGGGGGCCTAGTGGCTACACCTTC	CASSEVRGPSGYTF
-	TRBJ2-5	TRBD1	TRBV19	TGTGCCAGTAAGGACAGGGGGCGGGAGACCCAGTACTTC	CASKDRGRETQYF
-	TRBJ2-1	TRBD2	TRBV28	TGTGCCAGCAGGCCCAGCGGGGGGGACTTTGGACAGTTCTTC	CASRPSGGDFGQFF
-	TRBJ1-6	-	TRBV29-1	TGCAGCGCCCTTTGGGGCGGGAGCCTCCACTTT	CSALWGGSLHF
-	TRBJ1-2	-	TRBV4-2	TGTGCCAGCAGCCAACAGACGACAGGTAGAGCAAACTATGGCTACACCTTC	CASSQQTTGRANYGYTF
-	TRBJ2-5	-	TRBV28	TGTGCCAGCAGAGTCCAGATGGAGACCCAGTACTTC	CASRVQMETQYF
-	TRBJ2-7	-	TRBV5-4	TGTGCCAGCAGCTTGGCAGGGGGGCGCTCCTACGAGCAGTACTTC	CASSLAGGRSYEQYF
few	TRBJ2-7	TRBD1	TRBV19	TGTGCCAGTAGTATAGGGACAGGGAGCTCCTACGAGCAGTACTTC	CASSIGTGSSYEQYF
few	TRBJ2-2	TRBD1	TRBV11-2	TGTGCCAGCAGCGGGCCGGGACAGGGGATTAGGACCGGGGAGCTGTTTTTT	CASSGPGQGIRTGELFF
-	TRBJ1-1	-	TRBV2	TGTGCCAGCAGTGAGGAGGGAGGGTTGGCTGAAGCTTTCTTT	CASSEEGGLAEAFF
-	TRBJ2-3	-	TRBV5-1	TGCGCCAGCAGCTCGGGCGGGATGGGCGGTGGATATACGCAGTATTTT	CASSSGGMGGGYTQYF
-	TRBJ2-7	TRBD2	TRBV7-9	TGTGCCAGCAGCTTGGAGACTAGCGGGGAACCCTACGAGCAGTACTTC	CASSLETSGEPYEQYF